This T cell receptor beta chain was sequenced in a study of T-cell reconstitution after alpha-beta-depleted transplantation in children. This clonotype was recorded many times. Germline V gene data show CDR1 as SGHAT and CDR2 as FQNNGV. The CDR3 has 18 amino acids. V was clipped by 7 bases and J by 1 base; unmatched bases: 10. Using unique molecular identifiers, the investigators prepared the TCRbeta library. One entry per CDR3 protein results from TCRdb running MiXCR on the PCR reads. The table includes about 91,000 distinct CDR3 sequences, roughly 8.3% detected once. Specimen: PBMCs from the stem cell graft donor, collected from the stem cell graft. This chain links TRBV11-2 with TRBJ2-3, with TRBD2 matching 14 bases. The TCR comes from a human donor who donated a stem cell graft to a child with congenital amegakaryocytic thrombocytopenia. CDR3 sequence (DNA): TGTGCCAGCACCTCCCGACTAGCGGGAGGGCCCGGCACAGATACGCAGTATTTT. Translated: CASTSRLAGGPGTDTQYF.